One and the same sample provided the 28 T cell receptor beta chains below, sequenced in a study of T-cell memory formation after mild COVID-19. MiXCR, run by TCRdb on the 5' RACE reads, gives a single entry per CDR3 protein. Of around 200,000 distinct CDR3 sequences listed, 25% to 35% are singletons. The sequenced sample consisted of PBMCs or a T cell subset sorted from them (not recorded which). These receptor sequences come from an adult woman who had mild COVID-19 (a few samples of this study predate the infection). Cell type and time point are not known.

In DNA form, the CDR3 reads TGTGCCAGCAGTTTACGGGGGGCCTCCTATAATTCACCCCTCCACTTT. The encoded protein is CASSLRGASYNSPLHF. This chain uses TRBV27 with TRBJ1-6, with a possible D match to TRBD1 (6 bases). The ends were cut back, 2 bases at V and 0 bases at J, with 8 bases in the middle. Germline CDR1 MNHEY, CDR2 SMNVEV (reference sequence). This CDR3 has 16 amino acids.

V is TRBV5-1 and J is TRBJ2-3, with 7 bases matching TRBD2. CDR3 length equals 16 residues. The V and J ends lost 0 bases and 4 bases, in that order; junction bases with no gene match: 8. Germline CDR1 is SGHRS and CDR2 is YFSETQ. DNA for the CDR3: TGCGCCAGCAGCTTGGACGGGGGGTACTACGCAGATACGCAGTATTTT. Translating gives CASSLDGGYYADTQYF.

The chain employs TRBV12-3 or TRBV12-4 and TRBJ2-5, with D possibly TRBD2 on 7 matching bases. Trimming pared 3 bases from V and 4 bases from J, leaving 12 bases between. The CDR3 length is 14 residues. CDR3 in DNA: TGTGCCAGCAGTTTCAGGGAGGGGGTAGAGACCCAGTACTTC. It is translated as CASSFREGVETQYF.

In its sample, this clonotype was seen a few times. The rearrangement links TRBV4-1 to TRBJ2-4, with D perhaps assigned TRBD1 or TRBD2 (5 bases each). V shed 1 base and J shed 3 bases, with 19 bases lying between them. CDR1 and CDR2 (germline): MGHRA, YSYEKL. The CDR3 is 18 residues long. The DNA for the CDR3 is TGCGCCAGCAGCCAAGGGATTGGGGCGCGGGTAGACAAAAACATTCAGTACTTC. Residues: CASSQGIGARVDKNIQYF.

Written as DNA, the CDR3 is TGCAGTGCTAGAGATGGGACGGGTCTAGCGGGAGTGCTCTACGAGCAGTACTTC. Amino acid sequence: CSARDGTGLAGVLYEQYF. J is TRBJ2-7 and V is TRBV20-1; 10 bases are a match to TRBD2. Trimming took 0 bases from V and 3 from J; bases not matched to a gene: 14. The CDR3 is made up of 18 amino acids. Germline loops: CDR1 DFQATT, CDR2 SNEGSKA (reference sequence).

The chain recombines TRBV24-1 with TRBJ2-7; TRBD2 aligns across 7 bases. The CDR3 consists of 15 residues. V gave up 3 bases and J gave up 4 bases; unmatched junction bases: 8. Germline loops: CDR1 KGHDR, CDR2 SFDVKD. As DNA, the CDR3 is TGTGCCACCAGTGATCCCGGGACTACGCCTTACGAGCAGTACTTC. Translation gives CATSDPGTTPYEQYF.

The genes are TRBV9 and TRBJ2-7; D possibly uses TRBD1 or TRBD2 (5 bases each). The V gene's germline CDR1 is SGDLS and CDR2 YYNGEE. The length of the CDR3 is 13 residues. Trimming took off 4 bases at V and 4 bases at J, with 12 bases between the two ends. CDR3 sequence: CASSPGARYEQYF. DNA for the CDR3: TGTGCCAGCAGCCCCGGGGCGCGGTACGAGCAGTACTTC.

This clonotype was counted a few times. The V call is TRBV12-3 or TRBV12-4, the J call TRBJ2-5, with D possibly TRBD1 on 5 matching bases. The CDR3 is made up of 15 amino acids. Trimming cost V 2 bases and J 4 bases, with 14 bases left between them. This CDR3 is CASSLLAGKGETQYF. The CDR3 bases are TGTGCCAGCAGTTTACTGGCAGGGAAGGGAGAGACCCAGTACTTC.

This rearrangement joins TRBV7-9 to TRBJ2-7, with D unresolved. The CDR3 is made up of 12 amino acids. The germline CDR1 and CDR2 sequences are SEHNR and FQNEAQ (reference sequence). The ends were cut back, 1 base at V and 7 bases at J, with 8 bases in the middle. CDR3 DNA sequence: TGTGCCAGCAGCTTAGGGGCTTTAGAGCAGTACTTC. Encoded protein: CASSLGALEQYF. The full variable domain, in which reference TRBV7-9 and TRBJ2-7 provide the parts outside the CDR3, is DTGVSQNPRHKITKRGQNVTFRCDPISEHNRLYWYRQTLGQGPEFLTYFQNEAQLEKSRLLSDRFSAERPKGSFSTLEIQRTEQGDSAMYLCASSLGALEQYFGPGTRLTVT.

This chain uses TRBV7-2 with TRBJ2-1; D is uncertain. Looked up from germline, CDR1 is SGHTA and CDR2 is FQGNSA. V was trimmed by 1 base and J by 4 bases, leaving 8 bases between them. CDR3 length: 14 amino acids. CDR3 coding DNA: TGTGCCAGCAGCTTAGGGCCCAATTACAATGAGCAGTTCTTC. Translated, it gives CASSLGPNYNEQFF.

This clonotype was seen more than once but under ten times. The chain uses TRBV12-3 or TRBV12-4 and TRBJ1-1; D is undetermined. The CDR3 sequence is 11 residues long. V was shortened by 1 base and J by 8 bases, with 5 bases between the two germline ends. CDR3 DNA: TGTGCCAGCAGTTTAGGGCAAGAAGCTTTCTTT. Its translation is CASSLGQEAFF.

This rearrangement joins TRBV4-1 to TRBJ2-3; TRBD2 matches at 9 bases. In germline, CDR1 is MGHRA, CDR2 YSYEKL. The CDR3 has 16 amino acids. The junction had 9 bases not matched to a gene; V was cut back by 2 bases and J by 6 bases. The chain's CDR3 is CASSQQGLAAVDTQYF. The CDR3 DNA is TGCGCCAGCAGCCAACAGGGACTAGCTGCGGTCGATACGCAGTATTTT.

This clonotype was recorded a few times. The chain recombines TRBV18 with TRBJ1-1, with D perhaps TRBD1 (5 bases). Trimming removed 1 base from V and 4 bases from J, with 16 bases in between. The CDR3 spans 16 residues. Germline CDR1 is KGHSH and CDR2 is LQKENI. This chain's CDR3 is CASSPQGRGLGTEAFF. In DNA, the CDR3 is TGTGCCAGCTCACCACAGGGAAGGGGTCTCGGCACTGAAGCTTTCTTT. Combining the CDR3 with reference TRBV18 and TRBJ1-1 gives the whole variable domain NAGVMQNPRHLVRRRGQEARLRCSPMKGHSHVYWYRQLPEEGLKFMVYLQKENIIDESGMPKERFSAEFPKEGPSILRIQQVVRGDSAAYFCASSPQGRGLGTEAFFGQGTRLTVV.

A few counts support this clonotype. The chain couples TRBV5-1 to TRBJ2-3, with 9 bases lining up with TRBD1. The CDR3 sequence is 15 residues long. With 3 bases clipped from V and 0 bases from J, the junction kept 2 bases outside the gene matches. Germline loops: CDR1 SGHRS, CDR2 YFSETQ. The CDR3 spells CASSSQGASTDTQYF. Written as DNA, the CDR3 is TGCGCCAGCAGCTCACAGGGGGCTAGCACAGATACGCAGTATTTT.

The rearrangement uses TRBV28 and TRBJ2-5; possible D gene TRBD2, 5 bases. With 7 bases removed from V and 2 bases from J, the gap between germline ends came to 11 bases. There are 13 residues in the CDR3. Germline V CDR1 and CDR2: MDHEN, SYDVKM. Here the CDR3 reads CASTGTAQETQYF. The CDR3 DNA reads TGTGCCAGCACGGGAACGGCACAAGAGACCCAGTACTTC. The full variable domain, its missing parts supplied by reference TRBV28 and TRBJ2-5, is DVKVTQSSRYLVKRTGEKVFLECVQDMDHENMFWYRQDPGLGLRLIYFSYDVKMKEKGDIPEGYSVSREKKERFSLILESASTNQTSMYLCASTGTAQETQYFGPGTRLLVL.

The sample holds a few counts of this clonotype. The rearrangement joins TRBV20-1 to TRBJ2-1; 9 nucleotides line up with TRBD1. J was trimmed by 6 bases and V by 2 bases; bases with no gene match: 11. CDR3 length: 16 amino acids. Germline values: CDR1 DFQATT, CDR2 SNEGSKA (reference sequence). The CDR3, as DNA: TGCAGTGCTAGAAACCCCGTTGGGACAGGGTCCAATGAGCAGTTCTTC. Translating gives CSARNPVGTGSNEQFF.

The chain links TRBV7-8 to TRBJ2-1; the match to TRBD2 covers 11 bases. The ends lost 11 bases at V and 1 base at J; junction bases unmatched: 7. There are 15 residues in the CDR3. Germline CDR1 SGHVS, CDR2 FQNEAQ. CDR3 sequence (DNA): TGTGCCTCCGCTAGCGGGGGGTTTTCCTACAATGAGCAGTTCTTC. Translating it yields CASASGGFSYNEQFF.

The rearrangement joins TRBV16 to TRBJ2-7; a weak D match, TRBD1 (5 bases). Trimming removed 1 base at V and 2 bases at J, with 12 bases between. Germline V gives CDR1 KGHSY, CDR2 FQNENV. The CDR3 covers 15 residues. DNA of the CDR3: TGTGCCAGCAGCCAATTGCCCGCAGGGCCCTACGAGCAGTACTTC. It yields the protein CASSQLPAGPYEQYF.

This chain uses TRBV7-8 with TRBJ1-5; D possibly corresponds to TRBD1 (6 bases). This CDR3 has 16 amino acids. V was shortened by 5 bases and J by 2 bases, with 16 bases between the two germline ends. Looked up from germline, CDR1 is SGHVS and CDR2 is FQNEAQ. CDR3 sequence reads: CASSGDMGSRNQPQHF. The CDR3 bases are TGTGCCAGCAGCGGGGACATGGGAAGCCGCAATCAGCCCCAGCATTTT.

This clonotype was observed a single time. V gene TRBV29-1 combines with J gene TRBJ2-1; 13 bases line up with TRBD2. CDR3 length: 12 amino acids. Germline loops: CDR1 SQVTM, CDR2 ANQGSEA. Germline trimming cut 7 bases from V and 14 bases from J; bases unmatched to any gene: 8. The DNA of the CDR3 is TGCAGCGCCCGGACTAGCGGGGGTCCTAAGTTCTTC. Translating it yields CSARTSGGPKFF.

The chain recombines TRBV2 with TRBJ2-5; D not resolved. The CDR3 extends over 12 amino acids. Trimming took off 4 bases at V and 5 bases at J, with 8 bases between the two ends. The germline V gene has CDR1 SNHLY and CDR2 FYNNEI. CDR3 sequence (DNA): TGTGCCAGCAGTGGATCCCAGGAGACCCAGTACTTC. It translates to CASSGSQETQYF.

This chain connects TRBV9 to TRBJ2-3; D possibly corresponds to TRBD1 (6 bases). The germline CDR1 and CDR2 sequences are SGDLS and YYNGEE. This CDR3 is built from 14 residues. Trimming stripped 2 bases from V and 6 bases from J, with 13 bases between. The CDR3 bases are TGTGCCAGCAGCGTGGTGGGGGCTTGGGATACGCAGTATTTT. Protein product: CASSVVGAWDTQYF.

The rearrangement uses TRBV12-3 or TRBV12-4 and TRBJ2-1; D gene ambiguous. V shed 6 bases and J shed 8 bases, with 8 bases lying between them. The CDR3 is 11 amino acids. Here the CDR3 DNA reads TGTGCCAGCAGGGGGTACTATGAGCAGTTCTTC. Translation: CASRGYYEQFF.

This clonotype was detected ten times or more. This chain links TRBV5-5 with TRBJ2-7; 8 positions match TRBD1. This CDR3 spans 16 amino acids. Losses at the gene ends were 4 bases for V and 5 bases for J; bases not matched to a gene: 14. In germline, CDR1 is SGHKS, CDR2 YYEKEE (reference sequence). The CDR3 DNA sequence: TGTGCCAGCAGCCCGGTGGAGGGACAGGTCTTCAACGAGCAGTACTTC. It specifies CASSPVEGQVFNEQYF.

This clonotype appeared a few times. CDR3 sequence (DNA): TGCAGTGCCTACGCAAGGGACAGACTAACCGGGGAGCTGTTTTTT. Translating it yields CSAYARDRLTGELFF. The genes are TRBV20-1 and TRBJ2-2, with 7 bases lining up with TRBD1. With 6 bases clipped from V and 5 bases from J, the junction kept 12 bases outside the gene matches. The germline V gene encodes CDR1 DFQATT and CDR2 SNEGSKA (reference sequence). CDR3 size: 15 residues.

This clonotype came up a few times. The chain links TRBV5-1 to TRBJ2-5; D is perhaps TRBD1 (7 bases). CDR1 is SGHRS and CDR2 is YFSETQ in the germline V gene. Trimming removed 2 bases from V and 5 bases from J, with 13 bases in between. The CDR3 length is 14 residues. The CDR3 loop is CASSFRGVEETQYF. CDR3 DNA: TGCGCCAGCAGCTTCAGGGGGGTTGAGGAGACCCAGTACTTC. Full variable domain (rest looked up from reference TRBV5-1 and TRBJ2-5): KAGVTQTPRYLIKTRGQQVTLSCSPISGHRSVSWYQQTPGQGLQFLFEYFSETQRNKGNFPGRFSGRQFSNSRSEMNVSTLELGDSALYLCASSFRGVEETQYFGPGTRLLVL.

The chain links TRBV24-1 to TRBJ2-5, with D unclear. V was pared by 3 bases and J by 5 bases, with 6 bases between. In germline, CDR1 is KGHDR, CDR2 SFDVKD. This CDR3 comprises 12 residues. The CDR3 bases are TGTGCCACCAGTGATACCTTGGAGACCCAGTACTTC. This sequence encodes CATSDTLETQYF.

The chain uses TRBV4-1 and TRBJ2-2; 9 positions agree with TRBD1. This CDR3 has 20 amino acids. The germline CDR1 and CDR2 sequences are MGHRA and YSYEKL. The junction had 12 bases not matched to a gene; V was cut back by 1 base and J by 0 bases. The CDR3 DNA sequence: TGCGCCAGCAGCCAAGCCACCGGGACAGGGTATTACGCGAACACCGGGGAGCTGTTTTTT. The encoded protein is CASSQATGTGYYANTGELFF.